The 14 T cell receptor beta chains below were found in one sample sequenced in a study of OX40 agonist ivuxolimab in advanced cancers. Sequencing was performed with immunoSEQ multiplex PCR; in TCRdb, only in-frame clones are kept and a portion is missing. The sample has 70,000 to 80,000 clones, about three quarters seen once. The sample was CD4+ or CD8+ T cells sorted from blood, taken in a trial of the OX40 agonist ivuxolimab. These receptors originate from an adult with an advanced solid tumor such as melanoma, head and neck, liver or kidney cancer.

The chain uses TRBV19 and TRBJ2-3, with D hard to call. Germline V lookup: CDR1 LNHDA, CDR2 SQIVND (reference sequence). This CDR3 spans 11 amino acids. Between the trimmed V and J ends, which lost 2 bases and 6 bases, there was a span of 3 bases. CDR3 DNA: TGTGCCAGTAGTATAATGGATACGCAGTATTTT. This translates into CASSIMDTQYF.

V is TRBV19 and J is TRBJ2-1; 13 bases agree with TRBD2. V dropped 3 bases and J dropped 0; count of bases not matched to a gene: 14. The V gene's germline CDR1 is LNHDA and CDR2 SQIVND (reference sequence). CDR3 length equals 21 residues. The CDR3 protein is CASSILFKGLAGTFSYNEQFF. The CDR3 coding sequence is TGTGCCAGTAGTATTTTGTTCAAGGGACTAGCGGGAACCTTCTCCTACAATGAGCAGTTCTTC.

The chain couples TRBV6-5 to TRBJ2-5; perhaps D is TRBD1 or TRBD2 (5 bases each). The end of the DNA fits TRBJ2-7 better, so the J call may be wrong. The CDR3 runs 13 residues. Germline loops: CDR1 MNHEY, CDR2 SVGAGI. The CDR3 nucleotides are TGTGCCAGCAGTTCGGGCAGGGAGTACGAGCAGTACTTC. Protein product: CASSSGREYEQYF.

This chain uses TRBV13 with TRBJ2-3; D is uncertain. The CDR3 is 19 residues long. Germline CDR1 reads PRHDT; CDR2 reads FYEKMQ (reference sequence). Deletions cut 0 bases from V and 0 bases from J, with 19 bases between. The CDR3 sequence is CASSLGGHLLRYSTDTQYF. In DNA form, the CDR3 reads TGTGCCAGCAGCTTAGGAGGCCACTTATTGCGTTATAGCACAGATACGCAGTATTTT.

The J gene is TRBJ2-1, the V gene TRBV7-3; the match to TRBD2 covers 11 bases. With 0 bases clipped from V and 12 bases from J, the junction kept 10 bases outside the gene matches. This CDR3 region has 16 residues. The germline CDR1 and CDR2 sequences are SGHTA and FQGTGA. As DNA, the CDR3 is TGTGCCAGCAGCTTAACCCAGGGGACTAGCGGTCAAAGGCAGTTCTTC. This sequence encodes CASSLTQGTSGQRQFF.

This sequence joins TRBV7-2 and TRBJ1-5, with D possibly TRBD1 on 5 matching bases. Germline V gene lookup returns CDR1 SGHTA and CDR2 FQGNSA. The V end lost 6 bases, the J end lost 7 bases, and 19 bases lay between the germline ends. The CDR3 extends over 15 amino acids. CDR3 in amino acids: CASRSSIGGAQPQHF. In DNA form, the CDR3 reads TGTGCCAGCAGGTCTAGTATTGGAGGGGCCCAGCCCCAGCATTTT.

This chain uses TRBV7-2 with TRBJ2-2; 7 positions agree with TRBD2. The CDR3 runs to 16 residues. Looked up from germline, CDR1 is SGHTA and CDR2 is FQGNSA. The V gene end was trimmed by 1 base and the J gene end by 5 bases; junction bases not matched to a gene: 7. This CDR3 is CASSLGGGVATGELFF. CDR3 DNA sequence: TGTGCCAGCAGCTTAGGGGGAGGGGTAGCGACCGGGGAGCTGTTTTTT.

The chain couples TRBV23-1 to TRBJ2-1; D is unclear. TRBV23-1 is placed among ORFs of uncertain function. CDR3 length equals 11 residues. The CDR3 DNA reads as TGCGGCCCAGGTCAGCCAAATGAGCAGTTCTTC. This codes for CGPGQPNEQFF.

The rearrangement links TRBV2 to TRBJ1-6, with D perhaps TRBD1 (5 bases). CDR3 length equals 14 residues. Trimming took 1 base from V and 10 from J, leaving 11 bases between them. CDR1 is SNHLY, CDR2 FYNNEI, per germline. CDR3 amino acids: CASSEDQGRSPLHF. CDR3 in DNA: TGTGCCAGCAGTGAAGATCAGGGAAGATCACCCCTCCACTTT.

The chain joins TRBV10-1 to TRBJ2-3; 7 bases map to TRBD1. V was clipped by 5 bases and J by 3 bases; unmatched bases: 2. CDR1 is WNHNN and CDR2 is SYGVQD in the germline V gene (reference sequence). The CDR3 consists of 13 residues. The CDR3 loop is CASSSQGTDTQYF. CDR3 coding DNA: TGCGCCAGCAGTTCACAGGGGACAGATACGCAGTATTTT.

CDR3 sequence reads: CASNEIFENSPLHF. CDR3 nucleotide sequence: TGTGCCAGCAACGAAATTTTCGAGAATTCACCCCTCCACTTT. This chain links TRBV6-6 with TRBJ1-6, with D uncertain. The CDR3 has 14 residues. CDR1 MNHNY and CDR2 SVGAGI come from the germline V gene (reference sequence). Trimming left V 7 bases short and J 7 bases short, with 14 bases between.

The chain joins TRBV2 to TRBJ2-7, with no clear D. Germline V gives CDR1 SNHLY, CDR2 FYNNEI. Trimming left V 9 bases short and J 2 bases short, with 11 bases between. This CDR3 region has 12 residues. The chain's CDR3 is CASGIHPYEQYF. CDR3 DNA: TGTGCCAGTGGGATTCACCCCTACGAGCAGTACTTC.

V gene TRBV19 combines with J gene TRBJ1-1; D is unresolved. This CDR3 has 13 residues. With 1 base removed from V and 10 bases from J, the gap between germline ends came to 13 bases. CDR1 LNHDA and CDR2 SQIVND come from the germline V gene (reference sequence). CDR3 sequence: CASSIVGRGGAFF. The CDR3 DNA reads TGTGCCAGTAGTATAGTGGGGAGAGGCGGAGCTTTCTTT.

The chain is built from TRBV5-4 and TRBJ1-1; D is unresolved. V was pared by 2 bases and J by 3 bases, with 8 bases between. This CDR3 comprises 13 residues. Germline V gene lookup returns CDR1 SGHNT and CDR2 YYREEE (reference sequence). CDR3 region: CASSFSGDTEAFF. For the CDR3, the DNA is TGTGCCAGCAGCTTCTCTGGGGACACTGAAGCTTTCTTT.